Listed below are T cell receptor beta chains from one sample, sequenced in a study of blood T cells in healthy people across ages. TCRdb reprocessed the 5' RACE reads via MiXCR and lists one record per CDR3 protein. The sample shows some 1.5 million distinct CDR3 sequences, approximately 42% of them seen only once. Sequencing was carried out using blood. All receptors derive from a woman aged 18 to 35 in good health. Both conserved end residues are part of each CDR3. Fields, in order: clone size, CDR3 length, D gene, V gene, J gene, CDR3 DNA, CDR3 protein. The D gene is left open where the match is weak. Size values are once, few and many counts, or a class for expanded clones, and some rows have none.

-	12	-	TRBV30	TRBJ2-7	TGTGCCGGAGGGGGAGTAGCCTACGAGCAGTACTTC	CAGGGVAYEQYF
-	16	-	TRBV21-1	TRBJ1-2	TGTGCCAGCAGCAAAGGTCCCATCCGCCCTTTCTGTGGCTACACCTTC	CASSKGPIRPFCGYTF
-	16	TRBD2	TRBV20-1	TRBJ2-1	TGCAGTGCTAGAGATTTCGCGGGAGGGAACTACAATGAGCAGTTCTTC	CSARDFAGGNYNEQFF
-	15	TRBD2	TRBV5-1	TRBJ2-7	TGCGCCAGCAGCTTGGGCCTAGCGGGAGTTCACGAGCAGTACTTC	CASSLGLAGVHEQYF
-	13	-	TRBV13	TRBJ2-3	TGTGCCAGCAGCTTTCCCGAGACAGATACGCAGTATTTT	CASSFPETDTQYF
-	15	TRBD1	TRBV5-1	TRBJ1-1	TGCGCCAGCAGCGAGAGACAGGGGCTGAACACTGAAGCTTTCTTT	CASSERQGLNTEAFF
once	13	-	TRBV29-1	TRBJ1-1	TGCAGCGTGTCACCCCTAACGAACACTGAAGCTTTCTTT	CSVSPLTNTEAFF
-	15	-	TRBV5-4	TRBJ2-3	TGTGTCAGCAGCAGCCGGCAGGGCGTCACAGATACGCAGTATTTT	CVSSSRQGVTDTQYF
-	17	-	TRBV15	TRBJ2-6	TGTGCCACCAGCTGGGGACCGGGAAGTTCTGGGGCCAACGTCCTGACTTTC	CATSWGPGSSGANVLTF
few	12	TRBD1	TRBV6-5	TRBJ2-5	TGTGCCAGCAGTTACTCGACAGGGGATCAGTACTTC	CASSYSTGDQYF